This TCR beta chain was documented in a study of blood T cell repertoires in COVID-19. Enrollees, about 18 to 89 years old, lived in about two dozen US areas. Sequencing used immunoSEQ multiplex PCR; TCRdb keeps in-frame clones, though not all of them. The sample has around 250,000 clones; 70% to 90% are singletons. Germline V lookup: CDR1 SGHRS, CDR2 YFSETQ. V shed 7 bases, J shed 4 bases, and the junction held 5 bases outside the gene matches. The CDR3 has 13 amino acids. This receptor was taken from a woman in her 50s who had recovered from COVID-19. The source material was PBMCs or T cells enriched from blood (not recorded which). This chain uses TRBV5-1 with TRBJ1-3; TRBD1 matches at 7 bases. CDR3 in amino acids: CASQQGTGNTIYF. DNA of the CDR3: TGCGCCAGCCAACAGGGGACGGGAAACACCATATATTTT.